This TCR beta chain stems from a study of post-analysis software for immune sequencing data. The wider study: Disease trajectories encompassed relapsing-remitting, secondary progressive and progressive-relapsing multiple sclerosis.

Unique molecular identifiers were present in the TCR beta cDNA libraries. TCRdb reprocessed the PCR reads via MiXCR and lists one record per CDR3 protein. The sample consists of hundreds of thousands of distinct CDR3 sequences, around 47% of them appearing once. General observations from the study: About five TRBV segments occurring more often in patients than controls included TRBV5-6, TRBV5-1 and TRBV20-1.

This clonotype was counted only a few times. As yet, its antigen is unknown. Trimming took 0 bases from V and 8 from J; bases not matched to a gene: 10. The CDR3 totals 16 residues. Looked up from germline, CDR1 is MNHEY and CDR2 is SVGAGI. Sequenced sample: blood. The sequence derives from a girl between 5 and 17 years old with multiple sclerosis. The V gene is TRBV6-5, the J gene TRBJ1-2, with 9 bases fitting TRBD1. DNA of the CDR3: TGTGCCAGCAGTTACTCGCACTCTGGGACAGGGAGCGGCTACACCTTC. Protein sequence: CASSYSHSGTGSGYTF.